The present T cell receptor beta chain was sequenced within a study of cytotoxic CD8 clonotypes in ibrutinib-treated CLL. Study-wide background: Responses comprised 24 partial and 2 complete; at median around 70 months, 14 remained remitted and approximately 12 progressed.

Notes on this clone: Its target is unknown.

Findings and limits, study-wide: At ibrutinib response, clonality increased, and at progression it declined back toward baseline.

The assay was immunoSEQ multiplex PCR, and TCRdb's table has in-frame clones only and misses some. The sample shows more than 110,000 clones, 60% to 85% of them seen only once. V dropped 5 bases and J dropped 8 bases, with 19 bases sitting between them. CDR3 length: 14 amino acids. CDR1 and CDR2 from the germline V gene are SGHVS and FNYEAQ. The material sequenced was PBMCs, taken after 24 months of ibrutinib treatment. The gene calls are TRBV7-6 and TRBJ2-7; D is perhaps TRBD1 or TRBD2 (5 bases each). The sequence derives from a human donor with chronic lymphocytic leukemia. The CDR3 sequence is CASSAGTPELKQYF. The CDR3 DNA sequence: TGTGCCAGCAGCGCCGGGACGCCCGAGTTGAAGCAGTACTTC.